This T cell receptor beta chain is from a study of post-analysis software for immune sequencing data. Whole-study findings and limits: With TRBV5-6, TRBV5-1 and TRBV20-1 included, 4 or 5 TRBV segments were more frequent in patients than in controls. Versus controls, multiple sclerosis patients showed significantly lower diversity (normalized Chao1).

Looked up from germline, CDR1 is WNHNN and CDR2 is SYGVQD (reference sequence). V lost 5 bases and J 0 bases, leaving 18 bases between the germline ends. The CDR3 runs to 17 residues. The authors incorporated unique molecular identifiers into the TCR beta cDNA libraries. One entry per CDR3 protein, called by TCRdb with MiXCR from the PCR reads. The sample has 650,000 to 900,000 distinct CDR3 sequences, around 42% seen once. This clonotype came up a few times. Its antigen is not known. This sequence was found in a girl aged 10-17 years with multiple sclerosis. The chain is built from TRBV10-1 and TRBJ2-3; tentatively, D is TRBD1 (5 bases). Source material: blood. The CDR3 DNA sequence: TGCGCCAGCAGTAAGGGGCTTGAGGTGTTAAGCACAGATACGCAGTATTTT. Encoded protein: CASSKGLEVLSTDTQYF.